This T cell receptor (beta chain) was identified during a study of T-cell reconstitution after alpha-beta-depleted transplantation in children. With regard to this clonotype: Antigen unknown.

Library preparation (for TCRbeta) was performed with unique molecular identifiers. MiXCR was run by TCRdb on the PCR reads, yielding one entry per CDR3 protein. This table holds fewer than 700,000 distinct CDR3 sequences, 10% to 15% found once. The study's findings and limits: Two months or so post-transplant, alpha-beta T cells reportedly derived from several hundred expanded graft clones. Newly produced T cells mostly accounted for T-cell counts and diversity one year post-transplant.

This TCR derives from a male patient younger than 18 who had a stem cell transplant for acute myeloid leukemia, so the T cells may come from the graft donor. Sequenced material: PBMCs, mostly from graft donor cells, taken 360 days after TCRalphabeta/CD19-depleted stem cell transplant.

The CDR3 nucleotides are TGTGCCAGCAGCCCGTCGGGGCTCAATCAGCCCCAGCATTTT. This encodes CASSPSGLNQPQHF. The chain combines TRBV7-9 with TRBJ1-5; D is perhaps TRBD1 (5 bases). Trimming took off 5 bases at V and 3 bases at J, with 11 bases between the two ends. The CDR3 sequence is 14 residues long. Germline loops: CDR1 SEHNR, CDR2 FQNEAQ (reference sequence).